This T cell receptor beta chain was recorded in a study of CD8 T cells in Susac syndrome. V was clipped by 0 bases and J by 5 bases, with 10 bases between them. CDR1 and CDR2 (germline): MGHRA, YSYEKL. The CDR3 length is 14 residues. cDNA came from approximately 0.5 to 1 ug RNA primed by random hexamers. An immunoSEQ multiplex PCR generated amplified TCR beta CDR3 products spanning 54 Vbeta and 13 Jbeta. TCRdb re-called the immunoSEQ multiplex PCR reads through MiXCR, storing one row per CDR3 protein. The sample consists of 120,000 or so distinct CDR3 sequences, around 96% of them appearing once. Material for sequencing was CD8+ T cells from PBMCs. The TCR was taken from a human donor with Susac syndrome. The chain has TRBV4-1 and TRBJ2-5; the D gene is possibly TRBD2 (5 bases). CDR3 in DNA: TGCGCCAGCAGCCAAGAAAGTAGCGCGGAGACCCAGTACTTC. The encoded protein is CASSQESSAETQYF.